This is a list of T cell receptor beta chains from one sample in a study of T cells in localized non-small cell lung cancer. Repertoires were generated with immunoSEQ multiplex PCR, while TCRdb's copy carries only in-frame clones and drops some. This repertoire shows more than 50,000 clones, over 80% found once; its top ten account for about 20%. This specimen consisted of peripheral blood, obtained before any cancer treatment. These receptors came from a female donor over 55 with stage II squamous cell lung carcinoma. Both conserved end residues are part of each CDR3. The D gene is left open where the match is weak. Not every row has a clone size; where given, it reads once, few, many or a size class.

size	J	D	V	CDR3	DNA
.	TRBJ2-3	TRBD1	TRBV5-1	CASSRGQGLTDTQYF	TGCGCCAGCAGCCGGGGACAGGGACTGACAGATACGCAGTATTTT
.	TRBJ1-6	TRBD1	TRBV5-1	CASSPGGGQYNSPLHF	TGCGCCAGCAGCCCAGGCGGGGGACAGTATAATTCACCCCTCCACTTT
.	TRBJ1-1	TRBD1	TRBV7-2	CASSGLRGRDTEAFF	TGTGCCAGCAGCGGCCTCAGGGGGCGTGACACTGAAGCTTTCTTT
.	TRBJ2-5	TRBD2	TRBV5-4	CASSPRGEETQYF	TGTGCCAGCAGCCCGCGGGGGGAAGAGACCCAGTACTTC
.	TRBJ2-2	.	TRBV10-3	CAISEGSEYGELFF	TGTGCCATCAGTGAAGGTTCGGAGTACGGGGAGCTGTTTTTT
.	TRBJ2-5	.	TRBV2	CASIVNRDQGGTQYF	TGTGCCAGCATAGTAAACCGGGACCAGGGCGGGACCCAGTACTTC
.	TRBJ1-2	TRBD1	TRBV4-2	CASSLETGAYGYTF	TGTGCCAGCAGCCTTGAGACAGGGGCCTATGGCTACACCTTC
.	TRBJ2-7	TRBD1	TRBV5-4	CASSLGTGTPYEQYF	TGTGCCAGCAGCTTGGGGACAGGTACCCCCTACGAGCAGTACTTC
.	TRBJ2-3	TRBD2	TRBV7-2	CASSLSLAGTDTQYF	TGTGCCAGCAGCTTAAGTCTAGCGGGCACAGATACGCAGTATTTT
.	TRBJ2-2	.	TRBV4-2	CASNGHPGELFF	TGTGCCAGCAACGGACACCCCGGGGAGCTGTTTTTT
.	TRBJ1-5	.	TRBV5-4	CASSSRGQPQHF	TGTGCCAGCAGTTCCAGGGGCCAGCCCCAGCATTTT
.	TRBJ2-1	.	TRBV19	CASSIGGSYNEQFF	TGTGCCAGTAGTATAGGAGGGTCCTACAATGAGCAGTTCTTC
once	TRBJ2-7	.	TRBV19	CASSIGLGQGGDEQYF	TGTGCCAGTAGTATCGGCCTAGGGCAGGGCGGCGACGAGCAGTACTTC
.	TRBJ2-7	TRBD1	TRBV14	CASSQGGQVVYEQYF	TGTGCCAGCAGCCAAGGGGGACAGGTCGTCTACGAGCAGTACTTC
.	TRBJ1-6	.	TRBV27	CASSLRGQLLNSPLHF	TGTGCCAGCAGTTTAAGAGGGCAGCTCCTAAATTCACCCCTCCACTTT
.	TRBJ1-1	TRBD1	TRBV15	CAIQTGRTEAFF	TGTGCCATCCAGACAGGGCGCACTGAAGCTTTCTTT
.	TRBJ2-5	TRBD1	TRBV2	CASQDRGIRETQYF	TGTGCCAGCCAGGACAGGGGAATTCGGGAGACCCAGTACTTC
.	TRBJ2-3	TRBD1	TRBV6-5	CASKGQGESTDTQYF	TGTGCCAGCAAAGGACAGGGGGAGAGCACAGATACGCAGTATTTT
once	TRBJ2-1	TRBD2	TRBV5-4	CASKPNGRGAANEQFF	TGTGCCAGCAAACCTAACGGGCGGGGGGCAGCCAATGAGCAGTTCTTC
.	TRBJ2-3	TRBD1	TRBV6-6	CASSPTGGSTDTQYF	TGTGCCAGCAGTCCTACAGGGGGCAGCACAGATACGCAGTATTTT
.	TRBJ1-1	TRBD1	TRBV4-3	CASSLTGRNTEAFF	TGCGCCAGCAGCCTGACAGGGAGGAACACTGAAGCTTTCTTT
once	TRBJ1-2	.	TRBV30	CAWIGSREVKGYTF	TGTGCCTGGATAGGGTCGCGGGAAGTAAAGGGCTACACCTTC
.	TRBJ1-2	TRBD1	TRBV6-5	CASRAGGAYGYTF	TGTGCCAGCAGAGCAGGGGGCGCCTATGGCTACACCTTC
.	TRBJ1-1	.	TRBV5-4	CASSLSGSGTEAFF	TGTGCCAGCAGCTTAAGCGGCTCGGGCACTGAAGCTTTCTTT
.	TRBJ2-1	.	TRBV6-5	CASSYRRPSSYNEQFF	TGTGCCAGCAGTTACAGGCGGCCCAGCTCCTACAATGAGCAGTTCTTC
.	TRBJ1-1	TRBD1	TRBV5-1	CASSLKVPGQAEAFF	TGCGCCAGCAGCTTGAAGGTTCCGGGACAGGCGGAAGCTTTCTTT
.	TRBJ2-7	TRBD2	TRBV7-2	CASSPRTIRGGGAYEQYF	TGTGCCAGCAGCCCGCGGACCATACGGGGCGGGGGGGCCTACGAGCAGTACTTC
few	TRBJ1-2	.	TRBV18	CASSPNGADYGYTF	TGTGCCAGCTCACCAAACGGGGCCGACTATGGCTACACCTTC
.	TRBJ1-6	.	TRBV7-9	CASSSEGGNSPLHF	TGTGCCAGCAGCTCAGAGGGCGGAAATTCACCCCTCCACTTT
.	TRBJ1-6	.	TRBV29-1	CSVGGDYNSPLHF	TGCAGCGTGGGGGGGGATTATAATTCACCCCTCCACTTT
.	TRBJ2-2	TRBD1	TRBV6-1	CASTRDSETGELFF	TGTGCCAGCACCCGGGACAGCGAAACCGGGGAGCTGTTTTTT
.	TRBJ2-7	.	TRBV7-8	CASRTGYEQYF	TGTGCCAGCAGGACGGGTTACGAGCAGTACTTC